The 20 T cell receptor beta chains reported below all come from one sample, sequenced in a study of blood T cell repertoires in COVID-19. Clones were sequenced by immunoSEQ multiplex PCR, and TCRdb holds only the in-frame ones, with some missing. The sample records approximately 670,000 clones, more than 80% being singletons. Sequenced material: peripheral blood. These receptors were obtained from a woman younger than 30 with acute or convalescent COVID-19.

The chain joins TRBV5-1 to TRBJ1-4; the D is unclear. The V and J ends lost 3 bases and 8 bases respectively, with 11 bases between them. The length of the CDR3 is 13 residues. CDR1 is SGHRS, CDR2 YFSETQ, per germline. CDR3 residues: CASSSYPGEKLFF. The CDR3 DNA is TGCGCCAGCAGCTCATACCCGGGGGAAAAACTGTTTTTT. Looking up the rest from reference TRBV5-1 and TRBJ1-4 gives the full variable domain: KAGVTQTPRYLIKTRGQQVTLSCSPISGHRSVSWYQQTPGQGLQFLFEYFSETQRNKGNFPGRFSGRQFSNSRSEMNVSTLELGDSALYLCASSSYPGEKLFFGSGTQLSVL.

This chain joins TRBV5-4 and TRBJ2-3, with TRBD2 matching 7 bases. Germline values: CDR1 SGHNT, CDR2 YYREEE (reference sequence). V dropped 9 bases and J dropped 10; count of bases not matched to a gene: 17. The CDR3 consists of 14 residues. The CDR3 is CAMRGRVHLGPQYF. For the CDR3, the DNA is TGTGCCATGCGGGGGAGGGTCCACCTAGGGCCGCAGTATTTT.

V usage is TRBV10-3 and J usage is TRBJ1-4; 9 bases fit TRBD1. The length of the CDR3 is 14 residues. V shed 6 bases and J 5 bases; nucleotides not matched to a gene: 4. Per the germline V gene, CDR1 is ENHRY and CDR2 is SYGVKD. CDR3 residues: CAIRDRGQNEKLFF. The CDR3 region has the DNA TGTGCCATCAGGGACAGGGGACAAAATGAAAAACTGTTTTTT.

This clone showed up just once. The J gene is TRBJ1-5, the V gene TRBV6-5, with 12 bases aligning to TRBD1. The CDR3 consists of 15 residues. Germline loops: CDR1 MNHEY, CDR2 SVGAGI. V shed 6 bases, J shed 3 bases, and the junction held 3 bases outside the gene matches. The CDR3 sequence is CASSEGQGANQPQHF. For the CDR3, the DNA is TGTGCCAGCAGCGAGGGACAGGGGGCCAATCAGCCCCAGCATTTT.

This rearrangement joins TRBV4-3 to TRBJ2-3; D might be TRBD1 (6 bases). V was shortened by 0 bases and J by 1 base, with 8 bases between the two germline ends. The germline V gene has CDR1 LGHNA and CDR2 YSLEER. The CDR3 loop spans 15 amino acids. The CDR3 is CASSQEQGRTDTQYF. The DNA for the CDR3 is TGCGCCAGCAGCCAAGAGCAGGGGCGCACAGATACGCAGTATTTT.

The chain links TRBV9 to TRBJ2-7; D is uncertain. Germline V gene sequence: CDR1 SGDLS, CDR2 YYNGEE. The CDR3 spans 13 residues. The V end was cut by 4 bases, the J end by 6 bases, with 14 bases between. CDR3 residues: CASSPLRGSEQYF. CDR3 DNA: TGTGCCAGCAGCCCACTACGAGGATCCGAGCAGTACTTC.

This clone was counted a single time. The chain carries TRBV2 and TRBJ1-1, with a possible D match to TRBD1 (6 bases). This CDR3 is 13 amino acids long. The V gene's germline CDR1 is SNHLY and CDR2 FYNNEI. Trimming removed 5 bases at V and 5 bases at J, with 12 bases between. CDR3: CASSRTDKTEAFF. Here the CDR3 DNA reads TGTGCCAGCAGTCGGACAGACAAGACTGAAGCTTTCTTT.

This sequence joins TRBV4-3 and TRBJ2-2; tentatively, D is TRBD2 (5 bases). Germline CDR1 and CDR2: LGHNA and YSLEER. The V and J ends lost 0 bases and 2 bases respectively, with 10 bases between them. The CDR3 covers 16 residues. As DNA, the CDR3 is TGCGCCAGCAGCCAAGAATCTAGCATAAACACCGGGGAGCTGTTTTTT. Translation: CASSQESSINTGELFF.

The genes are TRBV6-5 and TRBJ2-7, with TRBD2 matching 8 bases. The CDR3 consists of 15 residues. Germline values: CDR1 MNHEY, CDR2 SVGAGI. J was trimmed by 1 base and V by 8 bases; bases with no gene match: 10. CDR3 nucleotide sequence: TGTGCCAGCCTAAGGGAGATAGCGGGGTCCTACGAGCAGTACTTC. Encoded protein: CASLREIAGSYEQYF.

This clone was detected ten times or more. This chain uses TRBV20-1 with TRBJ1-2; tentatively, D is TRBD1 (5 bases). Germline V gene lookup returns CDR1 DFQATT and CDR2 SNEGSKA (reference sequence). V gave up 3 bases and J gave up 9 bases, with 17 bases separating them. The CDR3 extends over 13 amino acids. The CDR3 sequence: CSASYLLGGSYTF. In DNA, the CDR3 is TGCAGTGCTAGTTACCTTCTCGGGGGGAGCTACACCTTC.

This chain connects TRBV2 to TRBJ1-1, with D possibly matching TRBD1 (6 bases). Per germline, CDR1 SNHLY and CDR2 FYNNEI. This CDR3 is built from 12 residues. Trimming pared 7 bases from V and 11 bases from J, leaving 17 bases between. The CDR3 nucleotides are TGTGCCAGCAACCAGGGGACAAAAGGGGCTTTCTTT. Translating it yields CASNQGTKGAFF.

In nucleotides, the CDR3 is TGTGCCTGGAGTATAGGACAGCTCTATGGCTACACCTTC. This gives the protein CAWSIGQLYGYTF. The chain uses TRBV30 and TRBJ1-2, with D possibly being TRBD1 (6 bases). This CDR3 is built from 13 residues. CDR1 is GTSNPN and CDR2 is SVGIG in the germline V gene (reference sequence). Trimming took off 2 bases at V and 4 bases at J, with 11 bases between the two ends.

The rearrangement links TRBV4-1 to TRBJ1-3; 7 bases align to TRBD1. Germline V gives CDR1 MGHRA, CDR2 YSYEKL. J gave up 0 bases and V 2 bases, and 4 bases lay outside the gene matches. The CDR3 spans 16 residues. CDR3 loop: CASSQSDRASGNTIYF. The CDR3 bases are TGCGCCAGCAGCCAATCCGACAGGGCCTCTGGAAACACCATATATTTT.

The gene calls are TRBV19 and TRBJ2-7, with D possibly matching TRBD1 (5 bases). Trimming stripped 1 base from V and 3 bases from J, with 10 bases between. Germline CDR1 and CDR2: LNHDA and SQIVND (reference sequence). The CDR3 length is 14 residues. The CDR3 sequence is CASSIGYRFYEQYF. In DNA, the CDR3 is TGTGCCAGTAGTATAGGATACAGGTTCTACGAGCAGTACTTC.

The chain combines TRBV4-1 with TRBJ1-1, with 7 bases lining up with TRBD1. There are 14 residues in the CDR3. From germline, CDR1 is MGHRA and CDR2 YSYEKL. The V and J ends lost 3 bases and 7 bases, in that order; junction bases with no gene match: 8. The CDR3 DNA follows: TGCGCCAGCAGCCACGCCGACAGGGAGGATGAAGCTTTCTTT. Protein sequence: CASSHADREDEAFF.

The rearrangement links TRBV12-3 or TRBV12-4 to TRBJ2-1; 7 positions match TRBD1. There are 13 residues in the CDR3. The V gene end was trimmed by 5 bases and the J gene end by 6 bases; junction bases not matched to a gene: 4. This chain's CDR3 is CASSPRQGNEQFF. The CDR3 DNA is TGTGCCAGCAGTCCCCGACAGGGCAATGAGCAGTTCTTC.

This clone was recorded only once. The chain joins TRBV7-9 to TRBJ2-2, with no clear D. CDR3 size: 11 residues. V lost 2 bases to trimming and J lost 7 bases, with 2 bases between them. Looked up from germline, CDR1 is SEHNR and CDR2 is FQNEAQ (reference sequence). In DNA form, the CDR3 reads TGTGCCAGCAGCTTATACGGGGAGCTGTTTTTT. Protein: CASSLYGELFF.

This clone has just one count. The chain joins TRBV4-3 to TRBJ2-3, with 9 bases lining up with TRBD1. Unmatched junction bases numbered 6, after V lost 0 bases and J lost 5 bases. CDR3 size: 16 residues. In germline, CDR1 is LGHNA, CDR2 YSLEER. Here the CDR3 DNA reads TGCGCCAGCAGCCAAGATCGGGACAGGGCGGTAGATACGCAGTATTTT. Translation gives CASSQDRDRAVDTQYF.

With regard to this clone: Being one base from a much bigger clone, this may be a read error. V and J are TRBV6-4 and TRBJ2-3; TRBD2 is a possible D gene (6 bases). The CDR3 consists of 14 residues. The ends were cut back, 4 bases at V and 0 bases at J, with 8 bases in the middle. The V gene's germline CDR1 is MRHNA and CDR2 SNTAGT. In DNA form, the CDR3 reads TGTGCCAGCAGTGCCGGGACTAGCACAGATACGCAGTATTTT. Translating gives CASSAGTSTDTQYF.

The chain couples TRBV15 to TRBJ2-5, with TRBD1 matching 8 bases. Germline-derived CDR1 and CDR2 are LNHNV and YYDKDF (reference sequence). The CDR3 spans 16 residues. V lost 2 bases, J lost 5 bases, and 10 bases stayed unmatched. The CDR3 protein is CATSRPRGQGRETQYF. CDR3 nucleotide sequence: TGTGCCACCAGCAGACCGCGAGGACAGGGTCGGGAGACCCAGTACTTC.